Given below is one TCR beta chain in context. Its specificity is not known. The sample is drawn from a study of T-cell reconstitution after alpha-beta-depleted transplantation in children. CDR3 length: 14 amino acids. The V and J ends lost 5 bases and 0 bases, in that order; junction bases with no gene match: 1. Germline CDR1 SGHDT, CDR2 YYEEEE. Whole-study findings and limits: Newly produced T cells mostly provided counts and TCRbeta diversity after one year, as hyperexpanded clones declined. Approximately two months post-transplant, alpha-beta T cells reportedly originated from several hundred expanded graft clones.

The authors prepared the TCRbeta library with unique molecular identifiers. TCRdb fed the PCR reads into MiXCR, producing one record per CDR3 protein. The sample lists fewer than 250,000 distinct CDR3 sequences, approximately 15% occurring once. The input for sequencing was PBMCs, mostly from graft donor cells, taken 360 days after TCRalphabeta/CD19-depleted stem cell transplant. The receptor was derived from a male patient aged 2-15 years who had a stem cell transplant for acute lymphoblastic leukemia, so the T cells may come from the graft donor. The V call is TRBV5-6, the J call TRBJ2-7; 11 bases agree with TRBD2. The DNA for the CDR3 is TGTGCCAGCAGAACTAGCGGGAGCTCCTACGAGCAGTACTTC. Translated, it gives CASRTSGSSYEQYF.